A single TCR beta chain is shown here with its context. Its specificity is not known. The data were taken from a study of cytomegalovirus exposure and HLA in healthy donors. Whole-study findings and limits: The CMV antigen specificity of a few CMV-associated chains was confirmed through in vitro analysis.

The germline V gene has CDR1 LNHDA and CDR2 SQIVND (reference sequence). CDR3 length: 16 amino acids. V was trimmed by 0 bases and J by 2 bases, leaving 11 bases between them. Only in-frame clones appear in the TCRdb table, and some are missing; sequencing was by immunoSEQ multiplex PCR. The sample shows roughly 60,000 clones, approximately 90% of them seen only once. The chain links TRBV19 to TRBJ2-1; D is unclear. The TCR comes from a woman aged 18 to 35 in good health and CMV-seronegative. Sequenced input: PBMCs. The CDR3 loop is CASSIDQRVPYNEQFF. The CDR3 DNA is TGTGCCAGTAGTATAGATCAACGGGTACCCTACAATGAGCAGTTCTTC.